Below, 20 T cell receptor beta chains from the same sample are listed, as sequenced in a study of control samples from healthy donors and cancer patients. Clones were sequenced by immunoSEQ multiplex PCR, and TCRdb holds only the in-frame ones, with some missing. This repertoire shows 65,000 to 90,000 clones, approximately 89% found once; its top ten account for 20%. Source material: blood. These receptor sequences come from a man aged 50-60 years in good health.

The chain has TRBV29-1 and TRBJ2-1; 10 bases line up with TRBD2. Per the germline V gene, CDR1 is SQVTM and CDR2 is ANQGSEA. The V segment lost 4 bases and the J segment 4 bases; nucleotides outside the gene matches: 4. The CDR3 has 14 residues. CDR3 nucleotide sequence: TGCAGCGTTGCGGGACTAGCGAGTTACAATGAGCAGTTCTTC. It specifies CSVAGLASYNEQFF.

The rearrangement links TRBV10-3 to TRBJ2-3; D may be TRBD1 (6 bases). The V gene's germline CDR1 is ENHRY and CDR2 SYGVKD. V lost 3 bases and J lost 0, with 10 bases in between. The CDR3 sequence is 15 residues long. In DNA, the CDR3 is TGTGCCATCAGTGATCAGACAGGTAGCACAGATACGCAGTATTTT. Its translation is CAISDQTGSTDTQYF.

J is TRBJ1-5 and V is TRBV4-3; tentatively, D is TRBD1 (5 bases). The CDR3 is made up of 15 amino acids. The ends were cut back, 0 bases at V and 6 bases at J, with 12 bases in the middle. Per germline, CDR1 LGHNA and CDR2 YSLEER. CDR3 in amino acids: CASSQDSGSGQPQHF. The CDR3 DNA sequence: TGCGCCAGCAGCCAAGATTCAGGGTCAGGTCAGCCCCAGCATTTT.

This chain links TRBV18 with TRBJ2-3; no clear D. Trimming shortened V by 0 bases and J by 8 bases, and 15 bases separated the two germline ends. Germline V gene data show CDR1 as KGHSH and CDR2 as LQKENI. The CDR3 length is 15 residues. The CDR3 coding sequence is TGTGCCAGCTCACCACCTAATAATCTCGGTGGTACGCAGTATTTT. It yields the protein CASSPPNNLGGTQYF. Looking up the rest from reference TRBV18 and TRBJ2-3 gives the full variable domain: NAGVMQNPRHLVRRRGQEARLRCSPMKGHSHVYWYRQLPEEGLKFMVYLQKENIIDESGMPKERFSAEFPKEGPSILRIQQVVRGDSAAYFCASSPPNNLGGTQYFGPGTRLTVL.

This clone was detected only a few times. This chain uses TRBV3-1 (or the pseudogene TRBV3-2) with TRBJ2-3; D not certain. The CDR3 has 14 amino acids. V lost 1 base and J 4 bases, leaving 9 bases between the germline ends. Germline CDR1 and CDR2: LGHDT and YNNKEL (reference sequence). The CDR3 nucleotides read TGTGCCAGCAGCCAAGGGCGATCAGCAGATACGCAGTATTTT. This translates into CASSQGRSADTQYF.

V and J are TRBV3-1 (or the pseudogene TRBV3-2) and TRBJ1-1; no definite D call. Germline V gene lookup returns CDR1 LGHDT and CDR2 YNNKEL (reference sequence). Trimming left V 2 bases short and J 3 bases short, with 4 bases between. The length of the CDR3 is 12 residues. The CDR3 DNA reads as TGTGCCAGCAGCCAAAAATACACTGAAGCTTTCTTT. It codes for CASSQKYTEAFF.

DNA for the CDR3: TGTGCCAGCAGCCCACCCCCGACAGCGATCCTGCAGTTCTTC. It specifies CASSPPPTAILQFF. The V and J genes are TRBV7-2 and TRBJ2-1; D possibly corresponds to TRBD1 (5 bases). The germline V and J ends were trimmed by 5 bases and 12 bases, with 20 bases remaining between them. There are 14 residues in the CDR3. Germline CDR1 SGHTA, CDR2 FQGNSA. The full variable domain, with the rest looked up from reference TRBV7-2 and TRBJ2-1, is GAGVSQSPSNKVTEKGKDVELRCDPISGHTALYWYRQSLGQGLEFLIYFQGNSAPDKSGLPSDRFSAERTGGSVSTLTIQRTQQEDSAVYLCASSPPPTAILQFFGPGTRLTVL.

The chain recombines TRBV24-1 with TRBJ2-3; D ambiguous. The CDR3 is 12 residues long. Germline-derived CDR1 and CDR2 are KGHDR and SFDVKD. Trimming shortened V by 0 bases and J by 6 bases, and 3 bases separated the two germline ends. Written as DNA, the CDR3 is TGTGCCACCAGTGATTTGAGGGATACGCAGTATTTT. It is translated as CATSDLRDTQYF.

The J gene is TRBJ1-4, the V gene TRBV23-1; TRBD1 agrees at 7 bases. TRBV23-1 is recorded as an ORF, its role being uncertain. The V segment lost 3 bases and the J segment 7 bases; nucleotides outside the gene matches: 8. There are 15 residues in the CDR3. This chain's CDR3 is CASSHLDRESEKLFF. The CDR3, as DNA: TGCGCCAGCAGTCACCTTGACAGGGAAAGTGAAAAACTGTTTTTT.

The chain links TRBV4-3 to TRBJ1-5; D is perhaps TRBD1 (6 bases). Germline V lookup: CDR1 LGHNA, CDR2 YSLEER. The CDR3 covers 16 residues. Trimming took 0 bases from V and 4 from J, leaving 13 bases between them. CDR3 DNA sequence: TGCGCCAGCAGCCAAGACGTAGGGGGGAAGAATCAGCCCCAGCATTTT. This encodes CASSQDVGGKNQPQHF.

This clone was recorded once. This sequence joins TRBV27 and TRBJ1-2; D is unresolved. The CDR3 spans 14 residues. Trimming left V 6 bases short and J 4 bases short, with 15 bases between. Germline V gene data show CDR1 as MNHEY and CDR2 as SMNVEV (reference sequence). The CDR3 region has the DNA TGTGCCAGCAGACTTAACCGTGGGGTCTATGGCTACACCTTC. Its protein is CASRLNRGVYGYTF.

The chain uses TRBV27 and TRBJ2-1; D might be TRBD2 (5 bases). The CDR3 consists of 13 residues. The germline V gene encodes CDR1 MNHEY and CDR2 SMNVEV (reference sequence). Trimming shortened V by 11 bases and J by 0 bases, and 11 bases separated the two germline ends. The CDR3 nucleotides read TGTGCCTCGTCGGACTCCTCCTACAATGAGCAGTTCTTC. This encodes CASSDSSYNEQFF.

This clone has only a few counts. This rearrangement joins TRBV7-9 to TRBJ1-2; 7 bases align to TRBD1. Germline V lookup: CDR1 SEHNR, CDR2 FQNEAQ (reference sequence). This CDR3 contains 13 residues. V shed 6 bases, J shed 8 bases, and the junction held 9 bases outside the gene matches. The chain's CDR3 is CASSLTGVVGYTF. The CDR3 bases are TGTGCCAGCAGTTTAACAGGGGTCGTAGGCTACACCTTC.

This rearrangement joins TRBV27 to TRBJ1-4, with 9 bases fitting TRBD1. Per germline, CDR1 MNHEY and CDR2 SMNVEV (reference sequence). The length of the CDR3 is 17 residues. V shed 2 bases, J shed 6 bases, and the junction held 10 bases outside the gene matches. The CDR3 DNA sequence: TGTGCCAGCAGTTTAAGCCAAAGGACAGGGGTGGATGAAAAACTGTTTTTT. Residues: CASSLSQRTGVDEKLFF. The whole variable domain, filled in from reference TRBV27 and TRBJ1-4, reads EAQVTQNPRYLITVTGKKLTVTCSQNMNHEYMSWYRQDPGLGLRQIYYSMNVEVTDKGDVPEGYKVSRKEKRNFPLILESPSPNQTSLYFCASSLSQRTGVDEKLFFGSGTQLSVL.

The chain links TRBV14 to TRBJ1-2; TRBD1 matches at 8 bases. Looked up from germline, CDR1 is SGHDN and CDR2 is FVKESK. Trimming removed 1 base from V and 4 bases from J; junction bases left unmatched: 2. The CDR3 runs 14 residues. DNA of the CDR3: TGTGCCAGCAGCCAAGGTCAGGGGGCCTATGGCTACACCTTC. Protein product: CASSQGQGAYGYTF.

The chain combines TRBV29-1 with TRBJ2-5, with 14 bases that match TRBD2. Germline CDR1 and CDR2: SQVTM and ANQGSEA. The CDR3 is 14 residues long. J was trimmed by 3 bases and V by 4 bases; bases with no gene match: 1. CDR3 region: CSVGGLAGEETQYF. The CDR3 DNA is TGCAGCGTTGGGGGACTAGCGGGAGAAGAGACCCAGTACTTC.

The chain has TRBV10-3 and TRBJ2-1; TRBD2 matches at 8 bases. This CDR3 has 16 residues. Germline-derived CDR1 and CDR2 are ENHRY and SYGVKD. V shed 4 bases and J 0 bases; nucleotides not matched to a gene: 5. The CDR3 protein is CAISAPGTSSYNEQFF. The CDR3 nucleotides read TGTGCCATCAGTGCCCCGGGGACTAGCTCCTACAATGAGCAGTTCTTC.

The chain joins TRBV19 to TRBJ1-1; the D gene is possibly TRBD1 (6 bases). Germline V gene sequence: CDR1 LNHDA, CDR2 SQIVND (reference sequence). The CDR3 spans 15 residues. Trimming took 3 bases from V and 5 from J, leaving 16 bases between them. The CDR3: CASSIFVAGETEAFF. The CDR3 DNA reads TGTGCCAGTAGTATTTTTGTCGCAGGGGAGACTGAAGCTTTCTTT.

The rearrangement links TRBV15 to TRBJ2-7; 12 bases map to TRBD2. V shed 2 bases and J 4 bases; nucleotides not matched to a gene: 3. Germline assignment: CDR1 LNHNV and CDR2 YYDKDF (reference sequence). This CDR3 spans 15 amino acids. The CDR3 protein is CATSRSSGRVYEQYF. The CDR3 DNA reads TGTGCCACCAGCAGATCTAGCGGGAGGGTTTACGAGCAGTACTTC.

The V and J genes are TRBV4-3 and TRBJ2-6; D remains ambiguous. The CDR3 is made up of 17 amino acids. Trimming stripped 1 base from V and 0 bases from J, with 10 bases between. The germline gives CDR1 LGHNA, CDR2 YSLEER. The CDR3 reads CASSQGSVSSGANVLTF. CDR3 bases: TGCGCCAGCAGCCAAGGATCTGTTAGCTCTGGGGCCAACGTCCTGACTTTC.